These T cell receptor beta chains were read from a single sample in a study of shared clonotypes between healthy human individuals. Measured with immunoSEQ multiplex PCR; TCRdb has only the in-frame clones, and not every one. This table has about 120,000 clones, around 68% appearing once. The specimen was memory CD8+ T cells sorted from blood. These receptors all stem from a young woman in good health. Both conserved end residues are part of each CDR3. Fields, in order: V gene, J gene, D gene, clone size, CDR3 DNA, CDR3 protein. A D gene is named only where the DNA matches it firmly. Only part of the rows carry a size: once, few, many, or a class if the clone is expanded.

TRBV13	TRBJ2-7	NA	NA	TGTGCCAGCAGACAAAAGGGGACGGCTTACGAGCAGTACTTC	CASRQKGTAYEQYF
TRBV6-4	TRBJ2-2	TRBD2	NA	TGTGCCAGCAGTAGACTAGCGGGAGGGGACCTGAACACCGGGGAGCTGTTTTTT	CASSRLAGGDLNTGELFF
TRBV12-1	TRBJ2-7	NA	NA	TGTGCCAGCAGCGGACGGCCCTGCTCCTACGAGCAGTACTTC	CASSGRPCSYEQYF
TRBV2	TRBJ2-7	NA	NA	TGTGCCAGCAGTGTGGCCAGGGCTTTCGCCTACGAGCAGTACTTC	CASSVARAFAYEQYF
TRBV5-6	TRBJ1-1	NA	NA	TGTGCCAGCAGCTCGGCCACAGGGTGGACTGAAGCTTTCTTT	CASSSATGWTEAFF
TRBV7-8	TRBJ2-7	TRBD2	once	TGTGCCAGCAGCCACCCCCTTGAGCGGGAGGTAAGCTCCTACGAGCAGTACTTC	CASSHPLEREVSSYEQYF
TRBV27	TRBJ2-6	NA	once	TGTGCCAGCAGTTACGGGTCTGGGGCCAACGTCCTGACTTTC	CASSYGSGANVLTF
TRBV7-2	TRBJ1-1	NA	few	TGTGCCAGCAGCCCAATCATGAACACTGAAGCTTTCTTT	CASSPIMNTEAFF
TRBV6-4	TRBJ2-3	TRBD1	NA	TGTGCCAGCAGTGACGGCGTACAGGGGGGCGCAGATACGCAGTATTTT	CASSDGVQGGADTQYF
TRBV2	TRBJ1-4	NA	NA	TGTGCCAGCAGTAAAACCGGGGAAAGCGAGGAAAAACTGTTTTTT	CASSKTGESEEKLFF
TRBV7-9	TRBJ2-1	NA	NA	TGTGCCAGCGAGGAGGGGAGCTCTCAGTTCTTC	CASEEGSSQFF
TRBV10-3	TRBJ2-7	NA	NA	TGTGCCATCAGTGACCCCGCTAATCCGGGGGCCATCTACGAGCAGTACTTC	CAISDPANPGAIYEQYF
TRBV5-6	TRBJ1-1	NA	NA	TGTGCCAGCAGCGCCAAACCGGGACAGAACACTGAAGCTTTCTTT	CASSAKPGQNTEAFF
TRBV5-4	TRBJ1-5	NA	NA	TGTGCCAGCAGCTTGGGGCCTCCAGTGAATAGCAATCAGCCCCAGCATTTT	CASSLGPPVNSNQPQHF
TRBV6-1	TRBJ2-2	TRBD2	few	TGTGCCAGCAACGGACTAGCGGGGAACACCGGGGAGCTGTTTTTT	CASNGLAGNTGELFF
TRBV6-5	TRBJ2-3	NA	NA	TGTGCCAGCAGTTACGGGGGTACGCAGTATTTT	CASSYGGTQYF
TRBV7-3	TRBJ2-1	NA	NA	TGTGCCAGCAGCTTAGACGGGGATAATGAGCAGTTCTTC	CASSLDGDNEQFF
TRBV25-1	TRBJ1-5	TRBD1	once	TGTGCCAGCAGTTCATCCGACAGGGGTGTGGGCAATCAGCCCCAGCATTTT	CASSSSDRGVGNQPQHF
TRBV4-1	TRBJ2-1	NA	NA	TGCGCCAGCAGCCAAGATTCCAGCCGGAGCTCCTACAATGAGCAGTTCTTC	CASSQDSSRSSYNEQFF
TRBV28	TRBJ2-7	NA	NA	TGTGCCAGCGGGTGGATCGGCAACGAGCAGTACTTC	CASGWIGNEQYF
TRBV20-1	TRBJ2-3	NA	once	TGCAGTGCTCCAATAGCAGATACGCAGTATTTT	CSAPIADTQYF
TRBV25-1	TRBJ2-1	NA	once	TGTGCCAGCAGTGAACCGGCTAGCGCCTACAATGAGCAGTTCTTC	CASSEPASAYNEQFF
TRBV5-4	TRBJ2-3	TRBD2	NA	TGTGCCAGCAGCCGAGGGGGGACTAGGAGAGATACGCAGTATTTT	CASSRGGTRRDTQYF
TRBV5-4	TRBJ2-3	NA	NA	TGTGCCAGCAGCTTGGGGCCCCAAAGCACAGATACGCAGTATTTT	CASSLGPQSTDTQYF
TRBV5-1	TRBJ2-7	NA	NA	TGCGCCAGCAGCTTTAACACAGAGTCGACCTACGAGCAGTACTTC	CASSFNTESTYEQYF
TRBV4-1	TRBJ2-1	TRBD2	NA	TGCGCCAGCAGCCAAGGGGGAGGGAGCTCCTACAATGAGCAGTTCTTC	CASSQGGGSSYNEQFF